Shown below are 9 T cell receptor beta chains from a single sample sequenced in a study of T cells in Graves' hyperthyroidism and ophthalmopathy (dated 2019 in TCRdb). Library creation used multiplex PCR. The sample was run on an Illumina HiSeq 2000. The TCR beta CDR3 regions were amplified from RNA transcripts. For the first round of RT-PCR on the TCR CDR3, the HTBI primer set was used together with the Qiagen OneStep RT-PCR kit. In-frame beta chains were kept once TCRdb had trimmed the public reads at Q25 with fastp and called clones with MiXCR. Every CDR3 protein is listed once, alongside the most common genes and DNA of its rows. This sample gives approximately 410,000 distinct CDR3 sequences in total; roughly 15% of them show up just once. Jointly, the top ten make up about 13% of the sample. The source material was blood. The receptors shown here come from a man younger than 35 with Graves' ophthalmopathy.

With regard to this clonotype: A junction end diverges from the germline sequence, so it may reflect a read error. The V call is TRBV20-1, the J call TRBJ2-7, with 8 bases matching TRBD1. This CDR3 comprises 14 residues. Germline-derived CDR1 and CDR2 are DFQATT and SNEGSKA (reference sequence). Here the CDR3 DNA reads TGCAGTGTTAGATCGGGACAGGTTCCCTACGAGCAGTACTTC. This gives the protein CSVRSGQVPYEQYF.

The sample holds many counts of this clonotype. The genes are TRBV12-3 or TRBV12-4 and TRBJ2-2, with 7 bases aligning to TRBD1. This CDR3 region has 15 residues. Trimming took 6 bases from V and 8 from J; bases not matched to a gene: 12. DNA of the CDR3: TGTGCCAGCAGGGCTCCGGACAGGACCTTTGGGGAGCTGTTTTTT. It codes for CASRAPDRTFGELFF.

The sample holds many counts of this clonotype. The CDR3 region is CSARFLAGSYNEQFF. CDR3 coding DNA: TGCAGTGCTAGATTTTTAGCGGGATCCTACAATGAGCAGTTCTTC. The V gene is TRBV20-1, the J gene TRBJ2-1, with TRBD2 matching 8 bases. Germline-derived CDR1 and CDR2 are DFQATT and SNEGSKA (reference sequence). V dropped 2 bases and J dropped 1; count of bases not matched to a gene: 4. The CDR3 covers 15 residues.

The chain employs TRBV6-2 or TRBV6-3 and TRBJ2-2; D remains unclear. V dropped 0 bases and J dropped 2 bases, with 4 bases sitting between them. The CDR3 runs to 14 residues. CDR1 and CDR2 from the germline V gene are MNHEY and SVGEGT. The CDR3 loop reads CASSYSDNTGELFF. The CDR3 coding sequence is TGTGCCAGCAGTTACTCGGACAACACCGGGGAGCTGTTTTTT.

In its sample, this clonotype was seen many times. The chain combines TRBV12-5 with TRBJ2-7; no definite D call. V lost 2 bases to trimming and J lost 3 bases, with 5 bases between them. From germline, CDR1 is LGHNT and CDR2 FRNRAP. This CDR3 is 12 amino acids long. The CDR3 here is CASGLWGYEQYF. CDR3 in DNA: TGTGCTAGTGGTTTGTGGGGCTACGAGCAGTACTTC.

This clonotype was recorded once. J is TRBJ1-6 and V is TRBV2; the D is unclear. Germline V gene data show CDR1 as SNHLY and CDR2 as FYNNEI. This CDR3 comprises 17 residues. Deletions cut 7 bases from V and 15 bases from J, with 31 bases between. CDR3 amino acids: CASISNSPSSYNSFLHF. The CDR3 nucleotides read TGTGCCAGCATTAGTAATAGTCCGAGCTCCTATAATTCATTCCTCCACTTT.

The table lists this clonotype with many counts. The V gene is TRBV24-1, the J gene TRBJ2-3; TRBD2 matches 12 bases. The J segment lost 4 bases and the V segment lost 7 bases, leaving 2 bases of the junction unmatched. This CDR3 region has 14 residues. Germline V gene lookup returns CDR1 KGHDR and CDR2 SFDVKD. The CDR3 DNA sequence: TGTGCCACCAGGACTAGCGGGAGCTCAGATACGCAGTATTTT. Translated: CATRTSGSSDTQYF.

This clonotype was counted between two and nine times. The DNA of the CDR3 is TGTGCCAGCAGTCCCCTATCTGGGGCCAACGTCCTGACTTTC. It specifies CASSPLSGANVLTF. V is TRBV27 and J is TRBJ2-6; D uncertain. V lost 5 bases and J 1 base, leaving 6 bases between the germline ends. This CDR3 has 14 residues. Germline values: CDR1 MNHEY, CDR2 SMNVEV (reference sequence).

The V gene is TRBV29-1, the J gene TRBJ2-3, with 12 bases fitting TRBD2. The CDR3 is 14 amino acids. With 6 bases clipped from V and 2 bases from J, the junction kept 3 bases outside the gene matches. CDR1 SQVTM and CDR2 ANQGSEA come from the germline V gene. The CDR3 DNA is TGCAGCGTAGGACTAGCGGGACTCACAGATACGCAGTATTTT. It specifies CSVGLAGLTDTQYF.